A selection of T cell receptor beta chains follows, all from one sample in a study of ipilimumab plus nivolumab after autologous stem cell transplantation. The data were produced by immunoSEQ multiplex PCR, yet TCRdb's version contains in-frame clones alone and is incomplete. Of about 83,000 clones in the sample, 75% to 85% are singletons; the top ten hold around 2%. The sample was PBMCs, taken in a trial of ipilimumab plus nivolumab as post-transplant consolidation. The receptors were gathered from a male donor with diffuse large B-cell lymphoma. Each CDR3 is given with its conserved first and last residue. A D gene is named only where the DNA matches it firmly. Part of the rows lack a size; the others show once, few, many or a class for expanded clones.

V gene: TRBV18
D gene: -
J gene: TRBJ1-6
clone size: few
CDR3 DNA: TGTGCCAGCTCACCCGCCGGGATACGGGGTAATTCACCCCTCCACTTT
CDR3 protein: CASSPAGIRGNSPLHF

V gene: TRBV28
D gene: -
J gene: TRBJ1-5
clone size: -
CDR3 DNA: TGTGCCAGCATCTGGGGGGGCCTCCCGGGGCCCCAGCATTTT
CDR3 protein: CASIWGGLPGPQHF

V gene: TRBV12-5
D gene: TRBD1
J gene: TRBJ1-5
clone size: -
CDR3 DNA: TGTGCTAGTGGTTTGTACGGGACAGGCAATCAGCCCCAGCATTTT
CDR3 protein: CASGLYGTGNQPQHF

V gene: TRBV10-3
D gene: TRBD2
J gene: TRBJ2-1
clone size: -
CDR3 DNA: TGTGCCATCAGTGGGACTAGCGGGGAGTACAATGAGCAGTTCTTC
CDR3 protein: CAISGTSGEYNEQFF

V gene: TRBV2
D gene: -
J gene: TRBJ1-4
clone size: few
CDR3 DNA: TGTGCCAGCATACCGACCTCCTCGGGCGAAAAACTGTTTTTT
CDR3 protein: CASIPTSSGEKLFF

V gene: TRBV7-9
D gene: -
J gene: TRBJ2-2
clone size: -
CDR3 DNA: TGTGCCAGCAGCTTCATGGGGCCCGGGGAGCTGTTTTTT
CDR3 protein: CASSFMGPGELFF

V gene: TRBV5-5
D gene: -
J gene: TRBJ2-3
clone size: -
CDR3 DNA: TGTGCCAGCAGCCCCGCATGGGCAGATACGCAGTATTTT
CDR3 protein: CASSPAWADTQYF

V gene: TRBV9
D gene: -
J gene: TRBJ2-2
clone size: -
CDR3 DNA: TGTGCCAGCAGCACACTCGGGACGGCGAACACCGGGGAGCTGTTTTTT
CDR3 protein: CASSTLGTANTGELFF

V gene: TRBV5-8
D gene: -
J gene: TRBJ1-4
clone size: -
CDR3 DNA: TGTGCCAGCAGCCAACGTGGGAGGGAAAAACTGTTTTTT
CDR3 protein: CASSQRGREKLFF

V gene: TRBV21-1
D gene: -
J gene: TRBJ2-3
clone size: -
CDR3 DNA: TGTGCCAGCAGCAAAGAGGAGCTAGCGGGGGGCTTGGCAGATACGCAGTATTTT
CDR3 protein: CASSKEELAGGLADTQYF

V gene: TRBV10-1
D gene: TRBD1
J gene: TRBJ2-5
clone size: -
CDR3 DNA: TGCGCCAGCAGTACCGACAGGGGAAGGCGAGAGACCCAGTACTTC
CDR3 protein: CASSTDRGRRETQYF

V gene: TRBV5-1
D gene: -
J gene: TRBJ2-3
clone size: -
CDR3 DNA: TGCGCCAGCAGCTTTAGAGTAGATACGCAGTATTTT
CDR3 protein: CASSFRVDTQYF

V gene: TRBV7-6
D gene: -
J gene: TRBJ1-2
clone size: -
CDR3 DNA: TGTGCCAGCAACCGAAAACCCACATACTATGGCTACACCTTC
CDR3 protein: CASNRKPTYYGYTF

V gene: TRBV7-6
D gene: -
J gene: TRBJ2-1
clone size: once
CDR3 DNA: TGTGCCAGCAGCTTAGGAGGACAGCGGGGCAATGAGCAGTTCTTC
CDR3 protein: CASSLGGQRGNEQFF

V gene: TRBV2
D gene: -
J gene: TRBJ1-2
clone size: -
CDR3 DNA: TGTGCCAGCAGTCGAACAGGGAATCGCTATGGCTACACCTTC
CDR3 protein: CASSRTGNRYGYTF

V gene: TRBV15
D gene: -
J gene: TRBJ2-5
clone size: -
CDR3 DNA: TGTGCCACCAGCAGAGATCCCGGGCCGCAAGAGACCCAGTACTTC
CDR3 protein: CATSRDPGPQETQYF

V gene: TRBV5-1
D gene: -
J gene: TRBJ1-2
clone size: -
CDR3 DNA: TGCGCCAGCAGCTTGGCCGGCCTCACGAACCGGGCGGGGGCCGTACGGTCCTATGGCTACACCTTC
CDR3 protein: CASSLAGLTNRAGAVRSYGYTF

V gene: TRBV7-9
D gene: -
J gene: TRBJ2-3
clone size: -
CDR3 DNA: TGTGCCAGCAGCTTAGGTACAGCCACAGATACGCAGTATTTT
CDR3 protein: CASSLGTATDTQYF

V gene: TRBV5-4
D gene: -
J gene: TRBJ2-3
clone size: -
CDR3 DNA: TGTGCCAGCAGCCGGGGGACTCTGGGTACAGATACGCAGTATTTT
CDR3 protein: CASSRGTLGTDTQYF

V gene: TRBV4-3
D gene: -
J gene: TRBJ2-3
clone size: -
CDR3 DNA: TGCGCCAGCAGCCAAGGAGATACGCAGTATTTT
CDR3 protein: CASSQGDTQYF

V gene: TRBV5-6
D gene: TRBD2
J gene: TRBJ2-1
clone size: -
CDR3 DNA: TGTGCCAGCAGCCAGGAGCGGGGCCACCGCTCCTACAATGAGCAGTTCTTC
CDR3 protein: CASSQERGHRSYNEQFF

V gene: TRBV19
D gene: -
J gene: TRBJ2-3
clone size: -
CDR3 DNA: TGTGCCAGTAGTCTCCGGGACGGTGGCACAGATACGCAGTATTTT
CDR3 protein: CASSLRDGGTDTQYF

V gene: TRBV19
D gene: TRBD1
J gene: TRBJ2-1
clone size: once
CDR3 DNA: TGTGCCAGTAGCAGGGGGAGCTACAATGAGCAGTTCTTC
CDR3 protein: CASSRGSYNEQFF

V gene: TRBV2
D gene: -
J gene: TRBJ2-3
clone size: -
CDR3 DNA: TGTGCCAGCGGGGGACTTGGGGCAGATACGCAGTATTTT
CDR3 protein: CASGGLGADTQYF

V gene: TRBV4-1
D gene: TRBD2
J gene: TRBJ2-3
clone size: -
CDR3 DNA: TGCGCCAGCAGCCAAGATTCTGAGTTAGCGGGCTCGACAGATACGCAGTATTTT
CDR3 protein: CASSQDSELAGSTDTQYF

V gene: TRBV5-4
D gene: -
J gene: TRBJ1-6
clone size: -
CDR3 DNA: TGTGCCAGCGGGATAAGGAGGAGCTCCTATAATTCACCCCTCCACTTT
CDR3 protein: CASGIRRSSYNSPLHF

V gene: TRBV18
D gene: -
J gene: TRBJ1-3
clone size: -
CDR3 DNA: TGTGCCAGCTCACCTACAGGGTTCGGAAACACCATATATTTT
CDR3 protein: CASSPTGFGNTIYF

V gene: TRBV4-2
D gene: -
J gene: TRBJ1-6
clone size: -
CDR3 DNA: TGTGCCAGCAGCCAAGGGGGTAGGAATTCACCCCTCCACTTT
CDR3 protein: CASSQGGRNSPLHF

V gene: TRBV6-6
D gene: TRBD2
J gene: TRBJ2-7
clone size: -
CDR3 DNA: TGTGCCAGCAGTTATCGCGGGGGTTCCTACGAGCAGTACTTC
CDR3 protein: CASSYRGGSYEQYF

V gene: TRBV9
D gene: TRBD2
J gene: TRBJ2-7
clone size: -
CDR3 DNA: TGTGCCAGCAGCGTAGAAGCGGGGGGAGCCTACGAGCAGTACTTC
CDR3 protein: CASSVEAGGAYEQYF

V gene: TRBV7-6
D gene: -
J gene: TRBJ1-3
clone size: few
CDR3 DNA: TGTGCCAGCAGCCCGTACTCGGGCGCTGGAAACACCATATATTTT
CDR3 protein: CASSPYSGAGNTIYF

V gene: TRBV25-1
D gene: -
J gene: TRBJ1-1
clone size: -
CDR3 DNA: TGTGCCAGCAGTGAGCACAACACTGAAGCTTTCTTT
CDR3 protein: CASSEHNTEAFF

V gene: TRBV6-5
D gene: -
J gene: TRBJ1-4
clone size: -
CDR3 DNA: TGTGCCAGCAGTTACTCGGCAGCAATTGAAAAACTGTTTTTT
CDR3 protein: CASSYSAAIEKLFF

V gene: TRBV4-2
D gene: TRBD2
J gene: TRBJ2-3
clone size: once
CDR3 DNA: TGTGCCAGCAGCCAATCTAGCGGGAGTAGTAATACGCAGTATTTT
CDR3 protein: CASSQSSGSSNTQYF

V gene: TRBV7-2
D gene: -
J gene: TRBJ1-2
clone size: -
CDR3 DNA: TGTGCCAGCAGCTTAGCAGGGGCTATTTATGGCTACACCTTC
CDR3 protein: CASSLAGAIYGYTF

V gene: TRBV4-1
D gene: TRBD2
J gene: TRBJ2-3
clone size: -
CDR3 DNA: TGCGCCAGCAGCCAACCCCCGGGGGGGCCGGGGGATACGCAGTATTTT
CDR3 protein: CASSQPPGGPGDTQYF

V gene: TRBV18
D gene: -
J gene: TRBJ1-4
clone size: -
CDR3 DNA: TGTGCCAGCTCACCACAGGGGGGAAACTATGAAAAACTGTTTTTT
CDR3 protein: CASSPQGGNYEKLFF

V gene: TRBV12-2
D gene: -
J gene: TRBJ2-3
clone size: once
CDR3 DNA: TGTGCAAGTCGCGTCGAGGGAGCAGATACGCAGTATTTT
CDR3 protein: CASRVEGADTQYF

V gene: TRBV6-5
D gene: TRBD1
J gene: TRBJ1-4
clone size: -
CDR3 DNA: TGTGCCAGCAGTTCGGGACAGACAAATGAAAAACTGTTTTTT
CDR3 protein: CASSSGQTNEKLFF

V gene: TRBV11-2
D gene: -
J gene: TRBJ1-2
clone size: -
CDR3 DNA: TGTGCCAGCAGCTTAGGCCACAGGGCGGCGGGCTACACCTTC
CDR3 protein: CASSLGHRAAGYTF

V gene: TRBV4-2
D gene: -
J gene: TRBJ1-3
clone size: -
CDR3 DNA: TGTGCCAGCAGCCTCTCAGAGACGTCCGGAAACACCATATATTTT
CDR3 protein: CASSLSETSGNTIYF

V gene: TRBV19
D gene: -
J gene: TRBJ1-2
clone size: -
CDR3 DNA: TGTGCCAGCACCTGGGCAGATAACTATGGCTACACCTTC
CDR3 protein: CASTWADNYGYTF